One and the same sample provided the 32 T cell receptor beta chains below, sequenced in a study of T cells in Graves' hyperthyroidism and ophthalmopathy. RNA transcripts yielded amplified TCR beta CDR3 regions. In the first-round RT-PCR of the TCR CDR3, the HTBI primer set was used. TCRdb re-called the multiplex PCR reads with MiXCR, one entry per CDR3 protein. The data contain about 380,000 distinct CDR3 sequences, roughly 13% of them singletons. Sequencing used blood. The source of these receptors is a man aged 30-40 years with Graves' hyperthyroidism that later progressed to Graves' ophthalmopathy.

This clonotype came up many times. J is TRBJ2-4 and V is TRBV7-6, with a possible D match to TRBD2 (6 bases). The germline V and J ends were trimmed by 1 base and 3 bases, with 16 bases remaining between them. CDR1 and CDR2 from the germline V gene are SGHVS and FNYEAQ. The CDR3 has 17 residues. Here the CDR3 reads CASSLGFGGRNKNIQYF. The CDR3 nucleotides are TGTGCCAGCAGCTTAGGGTTTGGGGGGAGAAACAAAAACATTCAGTACTTC.

In its sample, this clonotype was seen a few times. The CDR3 region is CASSLSRVHGELFF. For the CDR3, the DNA is TGTGCCAGCAGCTTATCCAGGGTCCACGGGGAGCTGTTTTTT. The rearrangement uses TRBV11-3 and TRBJ2-2, with D possibly TRBD1 on 5 matching bases. The V gene's germline CDR1 is SGHNT and CDR2 YENEEA. V lost 2 bases to trimming and J lost 7 bases, with 11 bases between them. CDR3 size: 14 residues.

This clonotype came up many times. The chain links TRBV6-6 to TRBJ2-1, with D perhaps matching TRBD1 or TRBD2 (5 bases each). CDR3 length: 14 residues. Trimming took 1 base from V and 5 from J, leaving 9 bases between them. CDR1 is MNHNY and CDR2 is SVGAGI in the germline V gene (reference sequence). The CDR3 reads CASSYWDRDNEQFF. The CDR3 DNA follows: TGTGCCAGCAGTTACTGGGACCGAGACAATGAGCAGTTCTTC.

This clonotype was observed at least ten times. The rearrangement uses TRBV28 and TRBJ1-1; a possible D gene is TRBD1 (6 bases). Germline loops: CDR1 MDHEN, CDR2 SYDVKM. With 8 bases removed from V and 2 bases from J, the gap between germline ends came to 12 bases. CDR3 length equals 13 residues. DNA for the CDR3: TGTGCCAGCCGGGCAGGGGATAACACTGAAGCTTTCTTT. Translating it yields CASRAGDNTEAFF.

The chain carries TRBV6-1 and TRBJ2-1; 9 bases fit TRBD1. This CDR3 is 15 amino acids long. The germline gives CDR1 MNHNS, CDR2 SASEGT. V shed 3 bases and J 4 bases; nucleotides not matched to a gene: 4. The CDR3, as DNA: TGTGCCAGCAGTGACTACAGGGGGCGTTACAATGAGCAGTTCTTC. Its translation: CASSDYRGRYNEQFF.

V is TRBV19 and J is TRBJ1-4; TRBD1 is a possible D gene (5 bases). This CDR3 region has 13 residues. V was shortened by 7 bases and J by 4 bases, with 10 bases between the two germline ends. In germline, CDR1 is LNHDA, CDR2 SQIVND (reference sequence). The CDR3 DNA follows: TGTGCCAGTAACGGGGCCAATAATGAAAAACTGTTTTTT. This gives the protein CASNGANNEKLFF.

This clonotype was observed at least ten times. This chain connects TRBV25-1 to TRBJ1-1; TRBD1 is a possible D gene (6 bases). This CDR3 has 15 amino acids. V was pared by 2 bases and J by 3 bases, with 13 bases between. Germline V gives CDR1 MGHDK, CDR2 SYGVNS. The CDR3 loop is CASSEGGARYTEAFF. In DNA, the CDR3 is TGTGCCAGCAGTGAAGGGGGGGCGCGATACACTGAAGCTTTCTTT.

This clonotype was detected many times. The chain is built from TRBV12-3 or TRBV12-4 and TRBJ2-1; a weak D match, TRBD2 (6 bases). V lost 3 bases and J 3 bases, leaving 12 bases between the germline ends. The CDR3 extends over 15 amino acids. This chain's CDR3 is CASSLGHGGYNEQFF. CDR3 bases: TGTGCCAGCAGTTTGGGGCACGGGGGCTACAATGAGCAGTTCTTC.

The chain couples TRBV11-2 to TRBJ1-5, with D possibly matching TRBD1 (5 bases). In germline, CDR1 is SGHAT, CDR2 FQNNGV. V was clipped by 5 bases and J by 4 bases, with 12 bases between them. This CDR3 region has 14 residues. Here the CDR3 reads CASSRQSTNQPQHF. In nucleotides, the CDR3 is TGTGCCAGCAGCCGACAGAGTACTAATCAGCCCCAGCATTTT.

The table lists this clonotype with a few counts. The genes are TRBV7-9 and TRBJ2-5; 7 nucleotides line up with TRBD2. Germline assignment: CDR1 SEHNR and CDR2 FQNEAQ (reference sequence). The CDR3 runs 15 residues. V lost 4 bases to trimming and J lost 4 bases; unmatched junction nucleotides: 9. The CDR3 DNA follows: TGTGCCAGCAGCTCTCCATCGAGCGGGGTAGAGACCCAGTACTTC. This codes for CASSSPSSGVETQYF.

The chain links TRBV7-6 to TRBJ2-1, with D possibly TRBD2 on 6 matching bases. Germline CDR1 and CDR2: SGHVS and FNYEAQ. V was pared by 7 bases and J by 0 bases, with 16 bases between. This CDR3 spans 16 amino acids. The CDR3 DNA is TGTGCCAGCACTAAAAGGAGGGGCAACTCCTACAATGAGCAGTTCTTC. It yields the protein CASTKRRGNSYNEQFF.

The rearrangement links TRBV25-1 to TRBJ1-6; no reliable D call. Per germline, CDR1 MGHDK and CDR2 SYGVNS. The CDR3 runs to 14 residues. Trimming left V 5 bases short and J 7 bases short, with 12 bases between. CDR3 region: CASSRPAGNSPLHF. The CDR3 bases are TGTGCCAGCAGTCGACCAGCTGGCAATTCACCCCTCCACTTT.

The gene calls are TRBV5-5 and TRBJ2-1; tentative D call: TRBD2 (6 bases). V was trimmed by 0 bases and J by 0 bases, leaving 10 bases between them. The germline CDR1 and CDR2 sequences are SGHKS and YYEKEE (reference sequence). The CDR3 consists of 16 residues. The CDR3 nucleotides read TGTGCCAGCAGCTTGGAACCGGGGGACTCCTACAATGAGCAGTTCTTC. It encodes CASSLEPGDSYNEQFF.

V is TRBV7-9 and J is TRBJ2-7; TRBD1 or TRBD2 may be the D gene (6 bases each). From germline, CDR1 is SEHNR and CDR2 FQNEAQ (reference sequence). Between the trimmed V and J ends, which lost 3 bases and 2 bases, there was a span of 14 bases. The CDR3 is made up of 15 amino acids. In DNA form, the CDR3 reads TGTGCCAGCAGCTTCGAGGGGGGAACAGCCTACGAGCAGTACTTC. Translating gives CASSFEGGTAYEQYF.

The chain has TRBV20-1 and TRBJ1-1, with a possible D match to TRBD1 (5 bases). This CDR3 spans 15 amino acids. Trimming removed 2 bases at V and 4 bases at J, with 17 bases between. CDR1 DFQATT and CDR2 SNEGSKA come from the germline V gene (reference sequence). Here the CDR3 reads CSARQGGFGVTEAFF. The CDR3 bases are TGCAGTGCTAGACAGGGTGGTTTTGGGGTCACTGAAGCTTTCTTT.

This clonotype has at least ten counts. The V and J genes are TRBV12-3 or TRBV12-4 and TRBJ2-5; D not certain. V was shortened by 6 bases and J by 4 bases, with 18 bases between the two germline ends. The CDR3 consists of 15 residues. The CDR3 here is CASSPRASNPETQYF. The CDR3, as DNA: TGTGCCAGCAGCCCCCGAGCGTCAAACCCAGAGACCCAGTACTTC.

This clonotype has only a few counts. The chain has TRBV9 and TRBJ2-4; 9 bases map to TRBD2. J gave up 0 bases and V 2 bases, and 15 bases lay outside the gene matches. This CDR3 has 20 residues. Germline assignment: CDR1 SGDLS and CDR2 YYNGEE. The CDR3 DNA follows: TGTGCCAGCAGCGTCGATCCAGGGGCTAGCGGGGACATAGCCAAAAACATTCAGTACTTC. Translation: CASSVDPGASGDIAKNIQYF.

This clonotype appeared many times. The J gene is TRBJ2-5, the V gene TRBV20-1; a weak D match, TRBD2 (6 bases). Trimming pared 0 bases from V and 4 bases from J, leaving 9 bases between. CDR3 length: 13 residues. Germline assignment: CDR1 DFQATT and CDR2 SNEGSKA (reference sequence). CDR3 nucleotides: TGCAGTGCTAGAGAGCGGGGTCGAGAGACCCAGTACTTC. It translates to CSARERGRETQYF.

This chain uses TRBV6-4 with TRBJ2-1; 11 positions match TRBD2. Germline lookup yields CDR1 MRHNA and CDR2 SNTAGT. V lost 4 bases, J lost 9 bases, and 5 bases stayed unmatched. The CDR3 is 14 residues long. DNA for the CDR3: TGTGCCAGCAGTGCTAGCGGGGGGCCGGGTGAGCAGTTCTTC. It yields the protein CASSASGGPGEQFF.

This clonotype occurred many times. The rearrangement links TRBV3-1 to TRBJ1-6, with D possibly TRBD1 on 5 matching bases. Trimming pared 6 bases from V and 6 bases from J, leaving 12 bases between. This CDR3 is 14 amino acids long. From germline, CDR1 is LGHDT and CDR2 YNNKEL (reference sequence). The CDR3 loop reads CASREDSPNSPLHF. The CDR3 nucleotides read TGTGCCAGCAGGGAAGACAGCCCTAATTCACCCCTCCACTTT.

V and J are TRBV11-2 and TRBJ2-6, with no clear D. Germline CDR1 reads SGHAT; CDR2 reads FQNNGV. CDR3 size: 14 residues. Trimming shortened V by 5 bases and J by 8 bases, and 13 bases separated the two germline ends. CDR3 nucleotides: TGTGCCAGCAGCCGAGACATGGCGTCCAACGTCCTGACTTTC. It specifies CASSRDMASNVLTF. Filled out from reference TRBV11-2 and TRBJ2-6, the complete variable domain reads EAGVAQSPRYKIIEKRQSVAFWCNPISGHATLYWYQQILGQGPKLLIQFQNNGVVDDSQLPKDRFSAERLKGVDSTLKIQPAKLEDSAVYLCASSRDMASNVLTFGAGSRLTVL.

Many counts were recorded for this clonotype. This chain's CDR3 is CSARFQGADFYEQYF. In DNA, the CDR3 is TGCAGTGCTAGATTCCAGGGGGCTGATTTCTACGAGCAGTACTTC. V is TRBV20-1 and J is TRBJ2-7, with 8 bases identical to TRBD1. Germline trimming cut 2 bases from V and 3 bases from J; bases unmatched to any gene: 9. Germline CDR1 and CDR2: DFQATT and SNEGSKA (reference sequence). This CDR3 is built from 15 residues.

This clonotype was found many times. The rearrangement joins TRBV27 to TRBJ2-7; TRBD2 matches 15 bases. The CDR3 runs 13 residues. CDR1 and CDR2 from the germline V gene are MNHEY and SMNVEV (reference sequence). After removal of 7 bases from V and 6 bases from J, the junction contained 1 base not matched to a gene. The CDR3 reads CASMGLAGGEQYF. Written as DNA, the CDR3 is TGTGCCAGCATGGGACTAGCGGGGGGCGAGCAGTACTTC.

This clonotype was recorded many times. J is TRBJ2-6 and V is TRBV2, with no clear D. The CDR3 sequence is 15 residues long. Germline V gene lookup returns CDR1 SNHLY and CDR2 FYNNEI. Trimming removed 6 bases at V and 4 bases at J, with 13 bases between. The CDR3 reads CASSWNTAGANVLTF. CDR3 in DNA: TGTGCCAGCAGCTGGAACACCGCCGGGGCCAACGTCCTGACTTTC.

This clonotype was observed many times. The chain carries TRBV20-1 and TRBJ2-3, with 12 bases lining up with TRBD2. Trimming removed 7 bases from V and 5 bases from J; junction bases left unmatched: 4. This CDR3 is 13 amino acids long. Germline CDR1 DFQATT, CDR2 SNEGSKA (reference sequence). CDR3 in amino acids: CSVQLAGGDTQYF. CDR3 coding DNA: TGCAGTGTTCAACTAGCGGGGGGAGATACGCAGTATTTT.

This sequence joins TRBV9 and TRBJ2-5, with 11 bases lining up with TRBD1. The germline V gene has CDR1 SGDLS and CDR2 YYNGEE. The CDR3 consists of 15 residues. Trimming removed 3 bases from V and 5 bases from J; junction bases left unmatched: 6. The chain's CDR3 is CASSARDRGWETQYF. The CDR3 nucleotides read TGTGCCAGCAGCGCCCGGGACAGGGGGTGGGAGACCCAGTACTTC.

This clonotype was seen only a few times. The chain joins TRBV5-1 to TRBJ2-6; D not certain. CDR3 length: 15 amino acids. The germline V gene encodes CDR1 SGHRS and CDR2 YFSETQ. Trimming pared 1 base from V and 7 bases from J, leaving 12 bases between. The CDR3: CASSLNDPNANVLTF. Written as DNA, the CDR3 is TGCGCCAGCAGCTTGAACGACCCTAATGCCAACGTCCTGACTTTC. Full variable domain (outside the CDR3, taken from reference TRBV5-1 and TRBJ2-6): KAGVTQTPRYLIKTRGQQVTLSCSPISGHRSVSWYQQTPGQGLQFLFEYFSETQRNKGNFPGRFSGRQFSNSRSEMNVSTLELGDSALYLCASSLNDPNANVLTFGAGSRLTVL.

In its sample, this clonotype was seen many times. The chain combines TRBV7-8 with TRBJ1-1; no reliable D call. Germline V gene sequence: CDR1 SGHVS, CDR2 FQNEAQ. This CDR3 has 15 amino acids. The ends were cut back, 5 bases at V and 0 bases at J, with 13 bases in the middle. The DNA of the CDR3 is TGTGCCAGCAGCCCCCGTGTCCGGATGAACACTGAAGCTTTCTTT. Translating it yields CASSPRVRMNTEAFF.

This clonotype came up many times. The gene calls are TRBV29-1 and TRBJ2-7; tentatively, D is TRBD1 (6 bases). Deletions cut 6 bases from V and 7 bases from J, with 16 bases between. Germline V gene data show CDR1 as SQVTM and CDR2 as ANQGSEA. The length of the CDR3 is 12 residues. The CDR3 sequence: CSVNLLQGEQYF. For the CDR3, the DNA is TGCAGCGTGAACCTTCTTCAGGGGGAGCAGTACTTC.

This rearrangement joins TRBV14 to TRBJ2-1; no reliable D call. V was cut by 6 bases and J by 5 bases, with 20 bases left in between. Per germline, CDR1 SGHDN and CDR2 FVKESK. This CDR3 has 16 amino acids. Here the CDR3 DNA reads TGTGCCAGCAGTCCCACAGTTGGATTTTGGCACAATGAGCAGTTCTTC. Encoded protein: CASSPTVGFWHNEQFF.

V usage is TRBV20-1 and J usage is TRBJ1-1, with D hard to call. V gave up 6 bases and J gave up 0 bases, with 17 bases separating them. This CDR3 contains 15 residues. CDR1 is DFQATT and CDR2 is SNEGSKA in the germline V gene (reference sequence). CDR3 sequence: CSAHAGYQMNTEAFF. For the CDR3, the DNA is TGCAGTGCCCACGCCGGGTATCAAATGAACACTGAAGCTTTCTTT.

This clonotype was recorded many times. The J gene is TRBJ1-1, the V gene TRBV7-8; D not resolved. Looked up from germline, CDR1 is SGHVS and CDR2 is FQNEAQ. V dropped 6 bases and J dropped 1 base, with 6 bases sitting between them. This CDR3 comprises 12 residues. The CDR3 DNA follows: TGTGCCAGCAGTTGGAAGAACACTGAAGCTTTCTTT. It specifies CASSWKNTEAFF. The entire variable domain, with the rest obtained from reference TRBV7-8 and TRBJ1-1, is as follows: GAGVSQSPRYKVAKRGQDVALRCDPISGHVSLFWYQQALGQGPEFLTYFQNEAQLDKSGLPSDRFFAERPEGSVSTLKIQRTQQEDSAVYLCASSWKNTEAFFGQGTRLTVV.